This T cell receptor beta chain was retrieved from a study of T cell responses to AZD1222 COVID-19 vaccine. The wider study: Second-dose timings of about 4 or about 12 weeks were pooled.

This CDR3 comprises 13 residues. V shed 7 bases and J 7 bases; nucleotides not matched to a gene: 13. The germline V gene has CDR1 SQVTM and CDR2 ANQGSEA. General study findings and limits: Spike was spanned by vaccine-associated CD4 TCRs, which were dominant at 160-218 and 743-854. Baseline serostatus was positive in only six AZD1222 recipients. Donors in the cohort were predominantly white British and more often female, and clonal diversity was possibly underestimated.

Using immunoSEQ multiplex PCR, the repertoire was profiled, and TCRdb retains in-frame clones only, with some absent. The table lists 150,000 to 200,000 clones, 80% to 95% of them singletons, with approximately 4.8% in the top ten. With regard to this clone: Its antigen is still unknown.

The sequence was obtained from an adult in good health. The sequenced sample was peripheral blood, obtained on day 0 of AZD1222 vaccination. This sequence joins TRBV29-1 and TRBJ2-7, with 7 bases matching TRBD2. The CDR3 loop is CSAHRPGEGEQYF. The DNA of the CDR3 is TGCAGCGCCCACAGGCCCGGGGAGGGGGAGCAGTACTTC.